The sequence of this T cell receptor (beta chain) was determined in a study of monozygotic twins with inflammatory bowel disease. Findings and caveats of the study: Immunosuppressive treatments differing between patients may have added repertoire variability. Data gave no support to a single strong signal or clonotype associated with IBD. The study found lower TCRbeta diversity (inverse Simpson) in IBD patients than in healthy co-twins. Repertoire similarity was not found to differ between concordant and discordant twins, possibly from limited power.

A remark on this clonotype: Antigen specificity is unknown.

From the 5' RACE reads, TCRdb lists one entry per CDR3 protein and no DNA. This sample contains 110,000 to 150,000 distinct CDR3 sequences. Germline values: CDR1 GTSNPN, CDR2 SVGIG (reference sequence). This CDR3 is 16 amino acids long. This sequence was found in a human donor with ulcerative colitis or Crohn's disease, or a healthy co-twin of an affected twin (not recorded which). This chain connects TRBV30 to TRBJ2-1; with no DNA, the TCRdb D assignment of TRBD2 cannot be verified. The specimen was blood. CDR3 amino acids: CAWRSRGLAELNEQFF. Full variable domain (outside the CDR3, taken from reference TRBV30 and TRBJ2-1): SQTIHQWPATLVQPVGSPLSLECTVEGTSNPNLYWYRQAAGRGLQLLFYSVGIGQISSEVPQNLSASRPQDRQFILSSKKLLLSDSGFYLCAWRSRGLAELNEQFFGPGTRLTVL.